This T cell receptor (beta chain) was identified in a study of blood T cell repertoires in COVID-19. About the study: Some COVID-19 samples were acute and others convalescent; all came from the United States, Italy and Spain. T cells, B-cell-depleted T cells, or PBMCs provided the cDNA or gDNA that served as material.

This clone has a handful of counts. Per the original methods: Estimation of nucleated cell counts was performed using reference gene primer amplification. Profiled with immunoSEQ multiplex PCR; TCRdb holds only in-frame clones, not every one. D and trimming were read from the DNA, whereas the V and J calls and clone size are those reported in that table. This sample has 160,000 or so clones, with roughly 81% found just once. Germline V gene sequence: CDR1 KGHDR, CDR2 SFDVKD. The CDR3 sequence is 17 residues long. The V and J ends lost 0 bases and 3 bases respectively, with 16 bases between them. The V call is TRBV24-1, the J call TRBJ1-1; weak D call: TRBD1 (5 bases). This receptor was obtained from a man aged 35 to 55 with acute or convalescent COVID-19. Sequencing was performed on peripheral blood. CDR3: CATSDLWGGRPHTEAFF. The CDR3 DNA is TGTGCCACCAGTGATTTGTGGGGGGGACGGCCCCACACTGAAGCTTTCTTT.